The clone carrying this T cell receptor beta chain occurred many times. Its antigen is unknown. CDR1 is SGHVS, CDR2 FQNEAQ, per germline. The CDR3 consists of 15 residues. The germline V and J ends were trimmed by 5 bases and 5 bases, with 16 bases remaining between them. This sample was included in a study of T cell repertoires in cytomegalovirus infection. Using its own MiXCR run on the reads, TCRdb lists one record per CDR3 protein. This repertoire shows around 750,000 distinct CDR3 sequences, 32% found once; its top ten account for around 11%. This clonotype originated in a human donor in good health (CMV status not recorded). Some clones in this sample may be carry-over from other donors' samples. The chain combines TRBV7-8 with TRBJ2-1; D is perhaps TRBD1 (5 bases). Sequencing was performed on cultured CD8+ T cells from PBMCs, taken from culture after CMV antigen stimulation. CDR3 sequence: CASSATYGQNNEQFF. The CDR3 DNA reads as TGTGCCAGCAGCGCCACATATGGACAAAACAATGAGCAGTTCTTC.